This passage covers 31 T cell receptor beta chains from one sample sequenced in a study of radiation and T cells in renal cell carcinoma. The assay was immunoSEQ multiplex PCR, and TCRdb's table has in-frame clones only and misses some. The repertoire holds about 130,000 clones, with more than 70% as singletons. The time point here: baseline pretreatment blood. Described treatment: 15 Gy SBRT to primary tumor, nephrectomy 4 weeks later. The source material was blood, sampled from a patient whose treatment included radiotherapy and nephrectomy. The receptors stem from a woman aged 50 to 65 with renal cell carcinoma.

V is TRBV29-1 and J is TRBJ2-5, with 13 bases identical to TRBD2. Germline-derived CDR1 and CDR2 are SQVTM and ANQGSEA. The CDR3 is made up of 14 amino acids. Trimming at V came to 8 bases and at J to 5 bases, leaving 8 bases not matched to a gene. CDR3 in amino acids: CSQLAGGPEETQYF. CDR3 DNA sequence: TGCAGCCAACTAGCGGGGGGGCCGGAGGAGACCCAGTACTTC.

The rearrangement joins TRBV7-2 to TRBJ2-6; a weak D match, TRBD1 (6 bases). The V end lost 5 bases, the J end lost 1 base, and 6 bases lay between the germline ends. The CDR3 has 14 amino acids. Per the germline V gene, CDR1 is SGHTA and CDR2 is FQGNSA. The CDR3 region is CASSQGSGANVLTF. The CDR3 DNA reads as TGTGCCAGCAGCCAGGGGTCTGGGGCCAACGTCCTGACTTTC. Drawing the rest from reference TRBV7-2 and TRBJ2-6, the complete variable domain is GAGVSQSPSNKVTEKGKDVELRCDPISGHTALYWYRQSLGQGLEFLIYFQGNSAPDKSGLPSDRFSAERTGGSVSTLTIQRTQQEDSAVYLCASSQGSGANVLTFGAGSRLTVL.

The V call is TRBV6-5, the J call TRBJ1-5; D possibly corresponds to TRBD1 (6 bases). Deletions cut 6 bases from V and 6 bases from J, with 12 bases between. CDR1 MNHEY and CDR2 SVGAGI come from the germline V gene. The CDR3 totals 13 residues. The DNA of the CDR3 is TGTGCCAGCAGAAAGGGGGTGGGTCAGCCCCAGCATTTT. Translating gives CASRKGVGQPQHF.

This clone came up once. The V gene is TRBV7-8, the J gene TRBJ1-4; possible D gene TRBD1, 5 bases. The CDR3 consists of 14 residues. Germline CDR1 and CDR2: SGHVS and FQNEAQ. Trimming pared 4 bases from V and 3 bases from J, leaving 9 bases between. The CDR3 coding sequence is TGTGCCAGCAGCTGGGGGTCGGCTAATGAAAAACTGTTTTTT. This gives the protein CASSWGSANEKLFF.

This sequence joins TRBV9 and TRBJ2-1, with a possible D match to TRBD1 (5 bases). The CDR3 consists of 18 residues. Trimming removed 5 bases from V and 1 base from J, with 22 bases in between. The germline V gene has CDR1 SGDLS and CDR2 YYNGEE. DNA of the CDR3: TGTGCCAGCAGACGAGGAGACGGATGGGGCCAGTCCTACAATGAGCAGTTCTTC. Translating gives CASRRGDGWGQSYNEQFF.

This rearrangement joins TRBV7-3 to TRBJ1-1; weak D call: TRBD1 (5 bases). CDR1 SGHTA and CDR2 FQGTGA come from the germline V gene. Trimming took 2 bases from V and 5 from J, leaving 12 bases between them. CDR3 length: 14 amino acids. The CDR3: CASSLQGGRTEAFF. CDR3 coding DNA: TGTGCCAGCAGCTTACAGGGAGGGAGAACTGAAGCTTTCTTT.

J is TRBJ2-6 and V is TRBV5-1, with D possibly TRBD1 on 7 matching bases. The V and J ends lost 0 bases and 0 bases respectively, with 16 bases between them. The CDR3 is 19 amino acids. Per germline, CDR1 SGHRS and CDR2 YFSETQ. CDR3 DNA: TGCGCCAGCAGCTTGGGGGCGGGACAGATGAGCTCTGGGGCCAACGTCCTGACTTTC. Translation gives CASSLGAGQMSSGANVLTF.

DNA for the CDR3: TGTGCCAGCAGCGCACTAGCGGGGGGAGGCGAGCAGTACTTC. Its protein product is CASSALAGGGEQYF. The V gene is TRBV14, the J gene TRBJ2-7; 12 bases align to TRBD2. The germline gives CDR1 SGHDN, CDR2 FVKESK. This CDR3 spans 14 amino acids. V shed 5 bases, J shed 6 bases, and the junction held 5 bases outside the gene matches.

The chain carries TRBV5-6 and TRBJ1-4; weak D call: TRBD1 (6 bases). V was trimmed by 7 bases and J by 8 bases, leaving 21 bases between them. This CDR3 comprises 15 residues. Germline loops: CDR1 SGHDT, CDR2 YYEEEE. This CDR3 reads CASGDFGGAGEKLFF. As DNA, the CDR3 is TGTGCCAGCGGGGATTTTGGGGGCGCCGGGGAAAAACTGTTTTTT. Full variable domain (outside the CDR3, taken from reference TRBV5-6 and TRBJ1-4): DAGVTQSPTHLIKTRGQQVTLRCSPKSGHDTVSWYQQALGQGPQFIFQYYEEEERQRGNFPDRFSGHQFPNYSSELNVNALLLGDSALYLCASGDFGGAGEKLFFGSGTQLSVL.

V usage is TRBV5-6 and J usage is TRBJ2-7, with no clear D. Trimming took 0 bases from V and 8 from J, leaving 12 bases between them. This CDR3 has 13 amino acids. CDR1 and CDR2 (germline): SGHDT, YYEEEE. Written as DNA, the CDR3 is TGTGCCAGCAGCTTGGTCAGCGCAGACAAGCAGTACTTC. This translates into CASSLVSADKQYF.

The chain links TRBV4-1 to TRBJ2-7; D might be TRBD2 (7 bases). The CDR3 totals 15 residues. With 1 base removed from V and 4 bases from J, the gap between germline ends came to 14 bases. Germline loops: CDR1 MGHRA, CDR2 YSYEKL. In DNA form, the CDR3 reads TGCGCCAGCAGCCAAGGGTGGGGGGGCAAGTACGAGCAGTACTTC. Its protein is CASSQGWGGKYEQYF.

V and J are TRBV30 and TRBJ2-5; TRBD1 matches at 9 bases. Germline V gene lookup returns CDR1 GTSNPN and CDR2 SVGIG (reference sequence). CDR3 length equals 14 residues. After removal of 5 bases from V and 1 base from J, the junction contained 5 bases not matched to a gene. CDR3 residues: CAWGQGLLQETQYF. The CDR3 nucleotides read TGTGCCTGGGGACAGGGGCTGCTCCAAGAGACCCAGTACTTC.

The table lists this clone with a count of one. In the same sample, other DNA sequences code for this CDR3. J is TRBJ1-1 and V is TRBV19; no clear D. Germline V gene sequence: CDR1 LNHDA, CDR2 SQIVND (reference sequence). The V end lost 3 bases, the J end lost 2 bases, and 10 bases lay between the germline ends. The CDR3 sequence is 14 residues long. CDR3: CASSISPANTEAFF. Written as DNA, the CDR3 is TGTGCCAGTAGTATTAGTCCAGCAAACACTGAAGCTTTCTTT.

This sequence joins TRBV7-9 and TRBJ2-3; D unclear. This CDR3 is built from 15 residues. Germline CDR1 reads SEHNR; CDR2 reads FQNEAQ (reference sequence). The germline V and J ends were trimmed by 1 base and 5 bases, with 13 bases remaining between them. CDR3 amino acids: CASSLVGEVGDTQYF. The CDR3 coding sequence is TGTGCCAGCAGCTTAGTAGGCGAGGTCGGAGATACGCAGTATTTT.

The chain has TRBV7-9 and TRBJ2-5; unclear D gene. Germline-derived CDR1 and CDR2 are SEHNR and FQNEAQ (reference sequence). CDR3 length: 14 amino acids. V was pared by 8 bases and J by 4 bases, with 17 bases between. In DNA, the CDR3 is TGTGCCAGCTCGCCTCCCGGATTGGGAGAGACCCAGTACTTC. Amino acid sequence: CASSPPGLGETQYF. The full variable domain, its missing parts supplied by reference TRBV7-9 and TRBJ2-5, is DTGVSQNPRHKITKRGQNVTFRCDPISEHNRLYWYRQTLGQGPEFLTYFQNEAQLEKSRLLSDRFSAERPKGSFSTLEIQRTEQGDSAMYLCASSPPGLGETQYFGPGTRLLVL.

Written as DNA, the CDR3 is TGCGCCAGCAGCCCACAGGGGGACACTGAAGCTTTCTTT. Translated, it gives CASSPQGDTEAFF. The rearrangement links TRBV5-1 to TRBJ1-1, with 8 nucleotides matching TRBD1. Germline CDR1 and CDR2: SGHRS and YFSETQ. The CDR3 covers 13 residues. The J segment lost 3 bases and the V segment lost 4 bases, leaving 2 bases of the junction unmatched. The full variable domain, in which reference TRBV5-1 and TRBJ1-1 provide the parts outside the CDR3, is KAGVTQTPRYLIKTRGQQVTLSCSPISGHRSVSWYQQTPGQGLQFLFEYFSETQRNKGNFPGRFSGRQFSNSRSEMNVSTLELGDSALYLCASSPQGDTEAFFGQGTRLTVV.

The chain employs TRBV5-5 and TRBJ1-1, with D maybe TRBD1 (5 bases). Germline V CDR1 and CDR2: SGHKS, YYEKEE (reference sequence). The CDR3 is 15 amino acids. V was pared by 0 bases and J by 0 bases, with 9 bases between. The CDR3 DNA reads TGTGCCAGCAGCTTGGGGGACTGGATGAACACTGAAGCTTTCTTT. It yields the protein CASSLGDWMNTEAFF.

The chain links TRBV7-9 to TRBJ2-3; D gene uncertain. Between the trimmed V and J ends, which lost 6 bases and 2 bases, there was a span of 9 bases. This CDR3 comprises 13 residues. Germline V CDR1 and CDR2: SEHNR, FQNEAQ (reference sequence). DNA of the CDR3: TGTGCCAGCAGGCCCCTGTCCACAGATACGCAGTATTTT. This encodes CASRPLSTDTQYF. Full variable domain (missing parts from reference TRBV7-9 and TRBJ2-3): DTGVSQNPRHKITKRGQNVTFRCDPISEHNRLYWYRQTLGQGPEFLTYFQNEAQLEKSRLLSDRFSAERPKGSFSTLEIQRTEQGDSAMYLCASRPLSTDTQYFGPGTRLTVL.

The chain links TRBV6-1 to TRBJ1-5; D is uncertain. This CDR3 is built from 14 residues. In germline, CDR1 is MNHNS, CDR2 SASEGT. Between the trimmed V and J ends, which lost 6 bases and 6 bases, there was a span of 15 bases. The CDR3 is CASRDVWRGQPQHF. The CDR3 DNA sequence: TGTGCCAGCAGGGACGTATGGCGGGGTCAGCCCCAGCATTTT.

J is TRBJ2-5 and V is TRBV2; D ambiguous. The J call may be faulty, since TRBJ2-7 better matches the DNA end. The CDR3 extends over 13 amino acids. Germline lookup yields CDR1 SNHLY and CDR2 FYNNEI. The CDR3 DNA is TGTGCCAGCAGCCCCAACGTTGGCTACGAGCAGTACTTC. Translation gives CASSPNVGYEQYF.

CDR3 in amino acids: CASSDRGGSRGYTF. The CDR3 region has the DNA TGTGCCAGCAGTGACAGGGGGGGATCTCGTGGCTACACCTTC. The V and J genes are TRBV6-4 and TRBJ1-2, with D possibly being TRBD1 (6 bases). Germline V gene data show CDR1 as MRHNA and CDR2 as SNTAGT. The CDR3 covers 14 residues. Trimming pared 2 bases from V and 7 bases from J, leaving 14 bases between.

This clone was picked up one time. This sequence joins TRBV10-3 and TRBJ2-3; D gene uncertain. The CDR3 length is 14 residues. Trimming removed 9 bases at V and 1 base at J, with 14 bases between. In germline, CDR1 is ENHRY, CDR2 SYGVKD. CDR3 protein: CAMGSVLGTDTQYF. CDR3 sequence (DNA): TGTGCCATGGGGTCGGTTTTGGGCACAGATACGCAGTATTTT.

The chain couples TRBV6-5 to TRBJ1-2, with D uncertain. CDR1 is MNHEY, CDR2 SVGAGI, per germline. V dropped 4 bases and J dropped 5 bases, with 14 bases sitting between them. This CDR3 contains 14 residues. CDR3 protein: CASSSRPTGYGYTF. CDR3 DNA sequence: TGTGCCAGCAGTTCCAGACCGACTGGTTATGGCTACACCTTC.

The rearrangement joins TRBV9 to TRBJ2-3, with D hard to call. The CDR3 extends over 13 amino acids. Germline V lookup: CDR1 SGDLS, CDR2 YYNGEE. With 3 bases removed from V and 4 bases from J, the gap between germline ends came to 9 bases. CDR3 sequence reads: CASSAVGPDTQYF. CDR3 in DNA: TGTGCCAGCAGCGCAGTGGGCCCAGATACGCAGTATTTT.

This sequence joins TRBV11-2 and TRBJ1-1; 7 bases align to TRBD1. Germline V CDR1 and CDR2: SGHAT, FQNNGV. The trim removed 5 bases at V and 2 bases at J, leaving 8 bases unmatched. The CDR3 has 15 residues. CDR3 region: CASSPYGTVNTEAFF. The CDR3 nucleotides are TGTGCCAGCAGCCCCTATGGGACAGTAAACACTGAAGCTTTCTTT.

V usage is TRBV5-8 and J usage is TRBJ1-5; perhaps TRBD1 as D (5 bases). Trimming cost V 4 bases and J 2 bases, with 16 bases left between them. The CDR3 runs to 16 residues. Germline assignment: CDR1 SGHTS and CDR2 YDEGEE. CDR3 nucleotide sequence: TGTGCCAGCAGCCCATCCTGGGGCAGGGGCAATCAGCCCCAGCATTTT. Translation gives CASSPSWGRGNQPQHF.

The rearrangement uses TRBV7-2 and TRBJ1-1; D remains unclear. Trimming took 3 bases from V and 0 from J, leaving 8 bases between them. The CDR3 loop spans 14 amino acids. From germline, CDR1 is SGHTA and CDR2 FQGNSA. In DNA, the CDR3 is TGTGCCAGCAGCTTCAGAGGCATGAACACTGAAGCTTTCTTT. Translation gives CASSFRGMNTEAFF.

V is TRBV6-5 and J is TRBJ1-5; maybe TRBD1 (5 bases). CDR1 and CDR2 from the germline V gene are MNHEY and SVGAGI. This CDR3 has 14 amino acids. Deletions cut 9 bases from V and 0 bases from J, with 12 bases between. This CDR3 reads CASPGRYSNQPQHF. Here the CDR3 DNA reads TGTGCCAGTCCGGGACGTTATAGCAATCAGCCCCAGCATTTT.

The genes are TRBV7-8 and TRBJ2-7, with 10 bases fitting TRBD1. V lost 6 bases to trimming and J lost 5 bases; unmatched junction nucleotides: 10. CDR1 is SGHVS and CDR2 is FQNEAQ in the germline V gene. The CDR3 is 15 residues long. CDR3 coding DNA: TGTGCCAGCAGGTCCGGGACAGGGGTTATCAACGAGCAGTACTTC. It yields the protein CASRSGTGVINEQYF.

This clone was observed once. The CDR3 is CATSRGAFSSSGNTIYF. CDR3 in DNA: TGTGCCACCAGCAGGGGAGCTTTCTCTTCCTCTGGAAACACCATATATTTT. The chain joins TRBV15 to TRBJ1-3, with D hard to call. V was pared by 3 bases and J by 0 bases, with 15 bases between. The CDR3 has 17 amino acids. Germline CDR1 is LNHNV and CDR2 is YYDKDF (reference sequence).

This clone has just a few counts. The V and J genes are TRBV11-2 and TRBJ2-2, with TRBD1 matching over 7 bases. Germline CDR1 is SGHAT and CDR2 is FQNNGV. Unmatched junction bases numbered 8, after V lost 2 bases and J lost 5 bases. CDR3 length equals 16 residues. CDR3 coding DNA: TGTGCCAGCAGCTTAAACAAGGGGGCAGTAACCGGGGAGCTGTTTTTT. Its protein is CASSLNKGAVTGELFF.